This T cell receptor beta chain appears in the sequencing data of a study of blood T cell repertoires in COVID-19. This clone was recorded only once. Trimming removed 2 bases from V and 8 bases from J; junction bases left unmatched: 11. From germline, CDR1 is MGHDK and CDR2 SYGVNS. The CDR3 consists of 17 residues. How the authors handled the data: Researchers report that nucleated cell counts were estimated from reference gene primer amplification. Measured with immunoSEQ multiplex PCR; TCRdb has only the in-frame clones, and not every one. V, J and clone size are taken as reported in that table, and D and trimming were inferred from the DNA itself. Among just over 95,000 clones listed, approximately 80% were seen once.

The rearrangement uses TRBV25-1 and TRBJ1-4; 10 nucleotides agree with TRBD1. The sequencing input was peripheral blood. The sequence came from a man aged 55 to 70 with acute or convalescent COVID-19. The CDR3 nucleotides are TGTGCCAGCAGTGAAACCCGAGGGACAGGGGCCAGGGAAAAACTGTTTTTT. It specifies CASSETRGTGAREKLFF.